The 25 T cell receptor beta chains listed next were all sequenced from one sample in a study of CD8+CD57+ T cells in acquired aplastic anemia. Investigators profiled TCR beta VDJ and CDR3 from genomic DNA template. TCRdb used MiXCR to reprocess the reads, holding one entry per CDR3 protein. The sample lists about 210,000 distinct CDR3 sequences; roughly 55% were seen once. Sequencing input: sorted CD4+, CD8+, or CD8+CD57+ T cells (not recorded which) from PBMCs. The receptors were gathered from a human donor in good health.

The rearrangement links TRBV10-3 to TRBJ2-3; possible D gene TRBD2, 6 bases. Germline values: CDR1 ENHRY, CDR2 SYGVKD. There are 14 residues in the CDR3. V shed 6 bases and J shed 3 bases, with 13 bases lying between them. For the CDR3, the DNA is TGTGCCATCAGAGCTAGAGGGAGGACAGATACGCAGTATTTT. Its protein product is CAIRARGRTDTQYF.

This clonotype was seen ten or more times. The rearrangement joins TRBV30 to TRBJ2-7; D possibly corresponds to TRBD2 (5 bases). CDR3 length: 12 residues. The germline CDR1 and CDR2 sequences are GTSNPN and SVGIG (reference sequence). The V gene lost 5 bases and the J gene lost 4 bases, with 12 bases spanning the gap. DNA for the CDR3: TGTGCCTGGGGCTGGGGAGTATACGAGCAGTACTTC. This translates into CAWGWGVYEQYF.

This chain uses TRBV10-3 with TRBJ2-3, with TRBD1 as a possible D gene (5 bases). CDR1 is ENHRY and CDR2 is SYGVKD in the germline V gene. Trimming pared 8 bases from V and 2 bases from J, leaving 11 bases between. CDR3 size: 13 residues. The CDR3 is CAIQGSATDTQYF. In nucleotides, the CDR3 is TGTGCCATCCAGGGCTCGGCCACAGATACGCAGTATTTT.

This clonotype showed up many times. The V gene is TRBV6-6, the J gene TRBJ2-2; perhaps TRBD2 as D (5 bases). This CDR3 comprises 14 residues. Trimming took off 7 bases at V and 3 bases at J, with 12 bases between the two ends. The germline V gene encodes CDR1 MNHNY and CDR2 SVGAGI (reference sequence). CDR3 residues: CASTNRGDTGELFF. CDR3 DNA: TGTGCCAGCACCAACCGGGGTGACACCGGGGAGCTGTTTTTT.

J is TRBJ2-7 and V is TRBV29-1; TRBD2 aligns across 9 bases. CDR1 SQVTM and CDR2 ANQGSEA come from the germline V gene. This CDR3 has 13 residues. V shed 4 bases and J 3 bases; nucleotides not matched to a gene: 4. CDR3 protein: CSVVGGRDYEQYF. CDR3 sequence (DNA): TGCAGCGTTGTAGGCGGGAGGGACTACGAGCAGTACTTC.

J is TRBJ2-3 and V is TRBV20-1, with 9 positions matching TRBD2. Germline V gives CDR1 DFQATT, CDR2 SNEGSKA (reference sequence). Trimming at V came to 3 bases and at J to 5 bases, leaving 3 bases not matched to a gene. The CDR3 extends over 13 amino acids. CDR3 amino acids: CSARSSGVDTQYF. The DNA of the CDR3 is TGCAGTGCTAGGTCTAGCGGGGTAGATACGCAGTATTTT.

This rearrangement joins TRBV9 to TRBJ2-1, with a possible D match to TRBD1 (6 bases). The CDR3 length is 15 residues. Germline CDR1 SGDLS, CDR2 YYNGEE. The V gene lost 9 bases and the J gene lost 9 bases, with 25 bases spanning the gap. Written as DNA, the CDR3 is TGTGCCACCAGTGATCCCGTAACAGGGTCCGGTGAGCAGTTCTTC. This sequence encodes CATSDPVTGSGEQFF.

The chain recombines TRBV29-1 with TRBJ2-1; a weak D match, TRBD1 (6 bases). The CDR3 has 13 amino acids. The germline V and J ends were trimmed by 4 bases and 6 bases, with 13 bases remaining between them. Germline V CDR1 and CDR2: SQVTM, ANQGSEA. DNA for the CDR3: TGCAGCGTTGTGGGGGCCGGGGTCAATGAGCAGTTCTTC. This codes for CSVVGAGVNEQFF.

On this clonotype itself: The junction departs from the called germline gene at one end, perhaps through a read error. The chain couples TRBV7-2 to TRBJ1-5; TRBD1 might be the D (5 bases). Germline V CDR1 and CDR2: SGHTA, FQGNSA. This CDR3 spans 15 amino acids. The CDR3 nucleotides are TGTGCCAGCAGCCTAGGCGGGAGGGGCAATGAGCCCCAGCATTTT. Residues: CASSLGGRGNEPQHF.

On this clonotype: This CDR3 is missing its conserved last phenylalanine or tryptophan, likely due to a read error. This chain connects TRBV7-6 to TRBJ2-7, with a weak D call TRBD2 (5 bases). Germline V gives CDR1 SGHVS, CDR2 FNYEAQ. V was trimmed by 6 bases and J by 4 bases, leaving 13 bases between them. CDR3 length: 13 amino acids. CDR3 sequence reads: CASSLGGGYEQYS. DNA for the CDR3: TGTGCCAGCAGTCTAGGAGGAGGTTACGAGCAGTACTCC.

The chain links TRBV29-1 to TRBJ1-2; 9 bases are shared with TRBD1. J gave up 4 bases and V 0 bases, and 9 bases lay outside the gene matches. Germline V gene sequence: CDR1 SQVTM, CDR2 ANQGSEA. The CDR3 sequence is 16 residues long. CDR3 sequence reads: CSVEDPGGGQGYGYTF. In nucleotides, the CDR3 is TGCAGCGTTGAAGATCCTGGGGGGGGACAGGGCTATGGCTACACCTTC.

A note on this clonotype: This CDR3 is missing its conserved last phenylalanine or tryptophan, likely due to a read error. V and J are TRBV7-8 and TRBJ2-7, with 7 bases matching TRBD2. CDR1 is SGHVS, CDR2 FQNEAQ, per germline. V lost 5 bases and J lost 5; bases outside the gene matches: 12. The CDR3 runs 15 residues. For the CDR3, the DNA is TGTGCCAGCAGCCGAGGTTTGGGCGGGAGCCACGAGCAGTACCTC. This sequence encodes CASSRGLGGSHEQYL.

The chain links TRBV12-3 or TRBV12-4 to TRBJ1-6; possible D gene TRBD1, 5 bases. The CDR3 loop spans 14 amino acids. With 6 bases removed from V and 14 bases from J, the gap between germline ends came to 20 bases. The CDR3 spells CASSAPGGQGSLHF. DNA of the CDR3: TGTGCCAGCAGCGCTCCCGGCGGCCAGGGATCCCTCCACTTT.

The chain combines TRBV15 with TRBJ2-2; tentative D call: TRBD1 (6 bases). The CDR3 totals 14 residues. Trimming left V 3 bases short and J 5 bases short, with 10 bases between. The germline CDR1 and CDR2 sequences are LNHNV and YYDKDF (reference sequence). The CDR3 region has the DNA TGTGCCACCAGCAGCGAGGGGGTAACCGGGGAGCTGTTTTTT. The encoded protein is CATSSEGVTGELFF.

A single count supports this clonotype. The chain combines TRBV7-9 with TRBJ2-3; D may be TRBD1 or TRBD2 (5 bases each). Trimming shortened V by 3 bases and J by 5 bases, and 12 bases separated the two germline ends. CDR3 length equals 14 residues. The germline CDR1 and CDR2 sequences are SEHNR and FQNEAQ (reference sequence). CDR3 in amino acids: CASSFTGAGDTQYF. CDR3 DNA sequence: TGTGCCAGCAGCTTTACAGGCGCGGGAGATACGCAGTATTTT.

A note on this clonotype: This likely comes from a read error, as the CDR3 has no conserved phenylalanine or tryptophan at its end. It is unclear where the CDR3 begins or ends on the DNA, so no DNA is shown, and the CDR3 is as TCRdb lists it. The genes are TRBV7-9 and TRBJ2-7; the DNA was not used to check the table's D call, TRBD1. The CDR3 totals 10 residues, both ends included. Germline loops: CDR1 SEHNR, CDR2 FQNEAQ (reference sequence). This CDR3 is CASSFHGQAS.

The chain combines TRBV7-9 with TRBJ2-1; no firm D call. This CDR3 has 14 residues. From germline, CDR1 is SEHNR and CDR2 FQNEAQ (reference sequence). Deletions cut 1 base from V and 6 bases from J, with 10 bases between. CDR3 nucleotides: TGTGCCAGCAGCTTAGAGGTCAGACGCAATGAGCAGTTCTTC. The encoded protein is CASSLEVRRNEQFF.

This clonotype appeared many times. The chain links TRBV5-1 to TRBJ2-7; TRBD1 matches 10 bases. Unmatched junction bases numbered 2, after V lost 4 bases and J lost 4 bases. There are 13 residues in the CDR3. Germline V gene sequence: CDR1 SGHRS, CDR2 YFSETQ. CDR3 residues: CASSGTGVYEQYF. CDR3 nucleotide sequence: TGCGCCAGCAGCGGGACAGGGGTGTACGAGCAGTACTTC.

This clonotype showed up many times. The chain is built from TRBV6-6 and TRBJ1-2, with 9 bases identical to TRBD1. Germline-derived CDR1 and CDR2 are MNHNY and SVGAGI (reference sequence). The length of the CDR3 is 16 residues. J gave up 3 bases and V 4 bases, and 9 bases lay outside the gene matches. The CDR3: CASSSTTGGADYGYTF. In DNA form, the CDR3 reads TGTGCCAGCAGTTCTACAACAGGGGGCGCGGACTATGGCTACACCTTC.

The rearrangement links TRBV7-3 to TRBJ1-1; D call uncertain. CDR1 is SGHTA, CDR2 FQGTGA, per germline. The CDR3 spans 12 residues. Trimming shortened V by 6 bases and J by 1 base, and 6 bases separated the two germline ends. CDR3 sequence (DNA): TGTGCCAGCAGTACGAGGAACACTGAAGCTTTCTTT. Translation: CASSTRNTEAFF.

V is TRBV2 and J is TRBJ1-6, with 10 bases aligning to TRBD1. The V gene's germline CDR1 is SNHLY and CDR2 FYNNEI. The junction had 7 bases not matched to a gene; V was cut back by 6 bases and J by 11 bases. This CDR3 is 14 amino acids long. CDR3 DNA sequence: TGTGCCAGCAGCCCGGGACAGGGGAGCCCACCCCTCCACTTT. This gives the protein CASSPGQGSPPLHF.

This clonotype was recorded at least ten times. The chain combines TRBV19 with TRBJ2-2; no definite D call. V was cut by 7 bases and J by 2 bases, with 8 bases left in between. The CDR3 is 13 residues long. Germline V gene lookup returns CDR1 LNHDA and CDR2 SQIVND (reference sequence). CDR3 sequence (DNA): TGTGCCAGTAACGGTCTAAACACCGGGGAGCTGTTTTTT. It translates to CASNGLNTGELFF.

On this clonotype itself: Without the conserved terminal phenylalanine or tryptophan, this CDR3 likely stems from a read error. It is unclear where the CDR3 begins or ends on the DNA, so no DNA is shown, and the CDR3 is as TCRdb lists it. The genes are TRBV9 and TRBJ2-2; no DNA check was done on the table's D call, TRBD1. Germline CDR1 is SGDLS and CDR2 is YYNGEE. The CDR3 is 8 amino acids in total, end residues counted. The CDR3 is CASSPPGQ.

This clonotype was detected once. It may be a read error: a sequence one base away is much more abundant. This chain connects TRBV7-9 to TRBJ1-1, with D unresolved. CDR1 is SEHNR and CDR2 is FQNEAQ in the germline V gene (reference sequence). CDR3 length: 14 residues. CDR3 nucleotide sequence: TGCGCCAGCAGTTTGACAACCCTGAACAATGAAGCTTTCTTT. This sequence encodes CASSLTTLNNEAFF.

This chain joins TRBV15 and TRBJ2-7; D may be TRBD1 (6 bases). V gave up 3 bases and J gave up 3 bases, with 12 bases separating them. Germline V lookup: CDR1 LNHNV, CDR2 YYDKDF (reference sequence). The CDR3 is 14 residues long. CDR3 nucleotides: TGTGCCACCAGCAGTGCTGGACAGATCTACGAGCAGTACTTC. It yields the protein CATSSAGQIYEQYF.